The following is a T cell receptor (beta chain) sequence with its context. Its target is not known. These data come from a study of blood T cells in healthy people across ages. Study-wide results and caveats: Diversity figures based on one million T cells were deemed too low.

Primed by a sample-barcoded 5' primer and a J-beta primer mix, a second PCR proceeded for about 6 to 12 cycles. All samples yielded 2.5 million or more CDR3-containing paired-end reads. MiXCR, applied by TCRdb to the 5' RACE reads, yields one record per CDR3 protein. The repertoire holds over a million distinct CDR3 sequences, with under 45% as singletons. The germline gives CDR1 SGHTA, CDR2 FQGNSA. CDR3 length: 17 amino acids. V was clipped by 6 bases and J by 5 bases, with 23 bases between them. Sequencing was carried out using blood. The sequence was obtained from a woman aged 55-70 years in good health. This rearrangement joins TRBV7-2 to TRBJ2-1, with a possible D match to TRBD2 (6 bases). This chain's CDR3 is CASRPGLNTRTDNEQFF. In DNA form, the CDR3 reads TGTGCCAGCAGGCCGGGACTCAATACCCGGACGGACAATGAGCAGTTCTTC.